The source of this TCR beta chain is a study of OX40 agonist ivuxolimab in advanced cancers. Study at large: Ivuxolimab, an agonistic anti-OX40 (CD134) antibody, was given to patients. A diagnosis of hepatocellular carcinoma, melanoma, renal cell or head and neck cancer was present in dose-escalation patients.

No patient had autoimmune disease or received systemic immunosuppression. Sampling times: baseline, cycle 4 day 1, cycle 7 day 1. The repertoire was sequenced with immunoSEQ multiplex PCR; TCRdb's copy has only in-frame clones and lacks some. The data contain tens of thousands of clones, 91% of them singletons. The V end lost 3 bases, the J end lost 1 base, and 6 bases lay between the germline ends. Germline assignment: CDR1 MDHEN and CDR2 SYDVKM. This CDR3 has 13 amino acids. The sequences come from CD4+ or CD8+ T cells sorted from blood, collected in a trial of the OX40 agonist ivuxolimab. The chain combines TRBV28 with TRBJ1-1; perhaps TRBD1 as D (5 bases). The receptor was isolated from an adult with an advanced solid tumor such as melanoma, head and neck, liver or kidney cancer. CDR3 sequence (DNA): TGTGCCAGCAGTTTGGGGCAGAACACTGAAGCTTTCTTT. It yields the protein CASSLGQNTEAFF.